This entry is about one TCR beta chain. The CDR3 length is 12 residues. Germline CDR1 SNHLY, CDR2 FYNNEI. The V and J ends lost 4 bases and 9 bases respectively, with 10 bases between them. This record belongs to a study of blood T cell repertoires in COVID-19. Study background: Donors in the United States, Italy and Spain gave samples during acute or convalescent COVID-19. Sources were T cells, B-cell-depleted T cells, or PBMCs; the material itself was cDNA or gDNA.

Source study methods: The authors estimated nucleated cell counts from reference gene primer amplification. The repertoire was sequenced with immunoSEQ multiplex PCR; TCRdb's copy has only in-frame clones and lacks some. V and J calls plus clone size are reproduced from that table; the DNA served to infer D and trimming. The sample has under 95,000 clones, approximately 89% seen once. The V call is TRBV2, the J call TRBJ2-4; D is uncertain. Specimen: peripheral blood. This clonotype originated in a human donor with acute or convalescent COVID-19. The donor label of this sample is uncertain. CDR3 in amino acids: CASSVLESIQYF. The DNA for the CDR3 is TGTGCCAGCAGTGTATTGGAGAGCATTCAGTACTTC.